The 25 T cell receptor beta chains in this list originate from one sample, sequenced in a study of T cells in women clearing cervical HPV infection. Clones were read by immunoSEQ multiplex PCR, and TCRdb kept only the in-frame ones, dropping some. The listing contains more than 40,000 clones. Sequenced: blood buffy coat. The receptors here all came from a woman between 18 and 69 years old with a cervical HPV16 infection that either progressed to CIN3+ or cleared (not recorded which).

This clone is medium-sized (0.01 to 0.1%) by frequency. The read gets to within 3 residues of the CDR3 end, and the germline J gene fills in the rest. The rearrangement links TRBV30 to TRBJ2-3; 11 bases are shared with TRBD2. The germline gives CDR1 GTSNPN, CDR2 SVGIG (reference sequence). With V trimmed by 2 bases and J by 4 bases, 5 bases remained unmatched. The CDR3 totals 15 residues. The CDR3 protein is CAWSFSGGVADTQYF. The sequenced CDR3 bases are TGTGCCTGGAGTTTTAGCGGGGGGGTTGCAGATACG.

Of note for this clone: The sequenced fragment ends 3 residues before the CDR3 boundary, so the rest is inferred from the germline J gene. V and J are TRBV11-2 and TRBJ2-2, with no clear D. CDR3 size: 15 residues. Germline CDR1 SGHAT, CDR2 FQNNGV. The germline V and J ends were trimmed by 2 bases and 6 bases, with 13 bases remaining between them. The DNA read from the CDR3 is TGTGCCAGCAGCTTACGCAGGTTTCAATCCGGGGAG. Protein: CASSLRRFQSGE. The full CDR3 sequence reads CASSLRRFQSGELFF.

The covered CDR3 bases are TGTGCCAGCAGCCTGTCTAGGGGCTATGGC. It yields the protein CASSLSRGYG. The complete CDR3 protein is CASSLSRGYGYTF. The chain links TRBV7-9 to TRBJ1-2, with a tentative D call TRBD1 (5 bases). The read comes to an end 3 residues before the CDR3 does, leaving the germline J gene to fill in the end. V was pared by 5 bases and J by 4 bases, with 11 bases between. The CDR3 extends over 13 amino acids. Germline V CDR1 and CDR2: SEHNR, FQNEAQ (reference sequence).

As regards this clone: The sequenced fragment ends 3 residues before the CDR3 boundary, so the rest is inferred from the germline J gene. The rearrangement uses TRBV30 and TRBJ1-1; maybe TRBD1 (5 bases). The CDR3 spans 16 residues. The germline gives CDR1 GTSNPN, CDR2 SVGIG (reference sequence). The ends were cut back, 4 bases at V and 4 bases at J, with 22 bases in the middle. This CDR3 reads CAWNLLAGRYVTEAFF. Incomplete CDR3 DNA: TGTGCCTGGAACCTACTGGCAGGGAGATATGTCACTGAA.

Note on this clone: The sequenced fragment ends 3 residues before the CDR3 boundary, so the rest is inferred from the germline J gene. The chain uses TRBV20-1 and TRBJ2-7; 8 bases are shared with TRBD2. The germline V gene encodes CDR1 DFQATT and CDR2 SNEGSKA (reference sequence). V gave up 0 bases and J gave up 5 bases; unmatched junction bases: 9. The CDR3 has 15 residues. CDR3 sequence reads: CSARDAQREMDEQYF. Partial CDR3 DNA: TGCAGTGCTAGAGATGCCCAGCGGGAGATGGACGAG.

Concerning this clone itself: Read data end 3 residues before the CDR3 end; the end is taken from the germline J gene. The chain uses TRBV19 and TRBJ2-5, with D perhaps matching TRBD1 (6 bases). Trimming took off 6 bases at V and 3 bases at J, with 20 bases between the two ends. The germline V gene encodes CDR1 LNHDA and CDR2 SQIVND (reference sequence). The CDR3 length is 16 residues. CDR3 in amino acids: CASSNPGAQREETQYF. CDR3 DNA, as far as it was read: TGTGCCAGTAGCAACCCAGGGGCTCAGAGAGAAGAGACC.

The part of the CDR3 DNA that was read is TGTGCCAGCGCGGGACAGAACAATGAG. Translating it yields CASAGQNNE. The CDR3 reads in full as CASAGQNNEQFF. The chain carries TRBV19 and TRBJ2-1; possible D gene TRBD1, 7 bases. The read terminates 3 residues ahead of where the CDR3 ends, so the germline J gene completes it. V lost 9 bases to trimming and J lost 5 bases, with 11 bases between them. Germline CDR1 and CDR2: LNHDA and SQIVND (reference sequence). This CDR3 comprises 12 residues.

This clone counts as medium-sized (0.01 to 0.1%) by frequency. Sequencing ends 3 residues short of the CDR3 end; the germline J gene provides the rest. The V call is TRBV29-1, the J call TRBJ2-1; a weak D match, TRBD2 (7 bases). With 6 bases removed from V and 3 bases from J, the gap between germline ends came to 18 bases. The CDR3 has 15 residues. CDR1 is SQVTM and CDR2 is ANQGSEA in the germline V gene. The CDR3 sequence: CSVQREGEIYNEQFF. Partial CDR3 DNA: TGCAGCGTACAAAGGGAGGGGGAAATCTACAATGAG.

Details on this clone: Coverage ceases 3 residues before the CDR3 finishes, and the germline J gene fills in the end. V usage is TRBV6-7 and J usage is TRBJ1-3, with TRBD1 matching 7 bases. TRBV6-7 is an ORF; its function is uncertain. V lost 8 bases to trimming and J lost 0 bases; unmatched junction nucleotides: 7. The CDR3 extends over 15 amino acids. Here the CDR3 reads CASGNRGFSGNTIYF. The sequenced CDR3 bases are TGTGCCAGCGGTAACAGGGGATTCTCTGGAAACACC.

Remarks on this clone: The CDR3 end falls 3 residues outside the read, so it is completed with the germline J gene. The rearrangement links TRBV19 to TRBJ2-2; D might be TRBD2 (5 bases). Looked up from germline, CDR1 is LNHDA and CDR2 is SQIVND (reference sequence). With 1 base removed from V and 1 base from J, the gap between germline ends came to 10 bases. The CDR3 is made up of 16 amino acids. The CDR3 spells CASSIGHGLNTGELFF. CDR3 DNA, as far as it was read: TGTGCCAGTAGTATAGGTCACGGACTGAACACCGGGGAG. Complete variable domain (other parts from reference TRBV19 and TRBJ2-2): DGGITQSPKYLFRKEGQNVTLSCEQNLNHDAMYWYRQDPGQGLRLIYYSQIVNDFQKGDIAEGYSVSREKKESFPLTVTSAQKNPTAFYLCASSIGHGLNTGELFFGEGSRLTVL.

With respect to this clone: The read gets to within 3 residues of the CDR3 end, and the germline J gene fills in the rest. The genes are TRBV5-1 and TRBJ1-1; tentatively, D is TRBD1 (6 bases). The CDR3 contains 16 residues. Germline values: CDR1 SGHRS, CDR2 YFSETQ. V shed 3 bases and J shed 1 base, with 16 bases lying between them. This chain's CDR3 is CASSWGPAGANTEAFF. The sequenced part of the CDR3 DNA is TGCGCCAGCAGCTGGGGCCCCGCAGGGGCGAACACTGAA.

The CDR3 here is CASSRDQGAGELFF. CDR3 bases read: TGTGCCAGCAGTCGTGATCAGGGGGCCGGGGAG. The rearrangement uses TRBV28 and TRBJ2-2; 7 nucleotides line up with TRBD1. The observed sequence ends 3 residues before the CDR3 terminus, with the missing tail filled in from the germline J gene. The germline CDR1 and CDR2 sequences are MDHEN and SYDVKM. With 5 bases clipped from V and 6 bases from J, the junction kept 6 bases outside the gene matches. This CDR3 is 14 amino acids long.

Turning to this clone: The read ends 3 residues before the CDR3 terminus; that terminus is restored from the germline J gene. The chain links TRBV7-2 to TRBJ1-2, with TRBD1 matching 12 bases. From germline, CDR1 is SGHTA and CDR2 FQGNSA. The CDR3 sequence is 15 residues long. CDR3 bases read: TGTGCCAGCAGCTTAGTGGGGACAGGGGGCCGCGGC. Its protein product is CASSLVGTGGRG. The complete CDR3 protein is CASSLVGTGGRGYTF.

CDR3: CASSWTSGGAVETQYF. The part of the CDR3 DNA that was read is TGTGCCAGCAGCTGGACTAGCGGGGGGGCCGTCGAGACC. The rearrangement links TRBV5-4 to TRBJ2-5; 15 nucleotides line up with TRBD2. The CDR3 is cut off 3 residues early in the read; its end comes from the germline J gene. CDR1 is SGHNT, CDR2 YYREEE, per germline (reference sequence). The CDR3 consists of 16 residues. The J segment lost 5 bases and the V segment lost 3 bases, leaving 5 bases of the junction unmatched. Full variable domain (missing parts from reference TRBV5-4 and TRBJ2-5): ETGVTQSPTHLIKTRGQQVTLRCSSQSGHNTVSWYQQALGQGPQFIFQYYREEENGRGNFPPRFSGLQFPNYSSELNVNALELDDSALYLCASSWTSGGAVETQYFGPGTRLLVL.

Turning to this clone: With the read ending 3 residues before the CDR3 end, the germline J gene is used to fill in that end. V gene TRBV2 combines with J gene TRBJ2-5, with D possibly TRBD1 on 6 matching bases. With 6 bases removed from V and 1 base from J, the gap between germline ends came to 12 bases. This CDR3 region has 14 residues. From germline, CDR1 is SNHLY and CDR2 FYNNEI. CDR3 bases read: TGTGCCAGCAGGGGGGCGGGTCCCCAAGAGACC. Its protein is CASRGAGPQET. The CDR3 in its entirety is CASRGAGPQETQYF.

Regarding this clone: The CDR3 extends 3 residues past the end of the read, so its final part is completed from the germline J gene. The V gene is TRBV5-4, the J gene TRBJ2-3; D is possibly TRBD1 or TRBD2 (6 bases each). The germline gives CDR1 SGHNT, CDR2 YYREEE (reference sequence). The CDR3 contains 13 residues. The V gene lost 6 bases and the J gene lost 7 bases, with 15 bases spanning the gap. The CDR3 protein is CASTNAGQNTQYF. The sequenced part of the CDR3 DNA is TGTGCCAGCACCAACGCGGGACAAAATACG.

About this clone: Coverage ceases 3 residues before the CDR3 finishes, and the germline J gene fills in the end. The chain couples TRBV6-2 or TRBV6-3 to TRBJ2-1; perhaps TRBD2 as D (5 bases). CDR1 and CDR2 (germline): MNHEY, SVGEGT. Trimming removed 2 bases from V and 6 bases from J, with 8 bases in between. CDR3 length: 13 residues. Here the CDR3 reads CASSYPRGNEQFF. Partial CDR3 DNA: TGTGCCAGCAGTTACCCCCGGGGCAATGAG.

About this clone itself: Coverage ceases 3 residues before the CDR3 finishes, and the germline J gene fills in the end. This sequence joins TRBV19 and TRBJ2-2, with 11 bases that match TRBD2. The germline V gene encodes CDR1 LNHDA and CDR2 SQIVND (reference sequence). Trimming at V came to 7 bases and at J to 0 bases, leaving 4 bases not matched to a gene. This CDR3 spans 16 amino acids. The part of the CDR3 DNA that was read is TGTGCCAGTATCCCTAGCGGGGGGACGAACACCGGGGAG. Amino acid sequence: CASIPSGGTNTGE. The CDR3 as a whole reads CASIPSGGTNTGELFF.

Regarding this clone: The read terminates 3 residues before the CDR3 end, so the remaining end is supplied by the germline J gene. The chain combines TRBV19 with TRBJ2-1, with 8 bases aligning to TRBD2. The CDR3 is 14 amino acids. V lost 8 bases to trimming and J lost 8 bases; unmatched junction nucleotides: 11. Germline loops: CDR1 LNHDA, CDR2 SQIVND (reference sequence). The CDR3 loop reads CASELRTSPDEQFF. The CDR3 DNA, read in part, is TGTGCCAGTGAGCTCCGGACTAGCCCGGATGAG.

Remarks on this clone: The DNA ends 3 residues before the CDR3 does, and the rest of the CDR3 is filled in from the germline J gene. The rearrangement uses TRBV5-6 and TRBJ1-2; no clear D gene. This CDR3 region has 15 residues. Germline V lookup: CDR1 SGHDT, CDR2 YYEEEE. CDR3 DNA (partial): TGTGCCAGCAGCCCTCGTGTTAGCCTTATCTGGGGC. It codes for CASSPRVSLIWG. The complete CDR3 sequence is CASSPRVSLIWGYTF.

Comment on this clone: The read terminates 3 residues before the CDR3 end, so the remaining end is supplied by the germline J gene. The chain carries TRBV18 and TRBJ2-1, with D perhaps matching TRBD2 (6 bases). The germline gives CDR1 KGHSH, CDR2 LQKENI. CDR3 length: 13 amino acids. V lost 9 bases and J 6 bases, leaving 15 bases between the germline ends. The sequenced part of the CDR3 DNA is TGTGCCAGTGGTGGCGGGGAAAGCAATGAG. Protein product: CASGGGESNE. The entire CDR3 sequence reads CASGGGESNEQFF.

For this clone: One junction end disagrees with the germline gene, perhaps due to a read error. The CDR3 end is not reached by the read, which stops 3 residues before it; the germline J gene fills it in. The rearrangement links TRBV7-8 to TRBJ2-7; the D gene could be TRBD1 or TRBD2 (5 bases each). The CDR3 contains 15 residues. Germline CDR1 reads SGHVS; CDR2 reads FQNEAQ. Here the CDR3 reads CASSLAPQGSYEQYF. The DNA read from the CDR3 is TGTGCCAGCAGCCTAGCCCCCCAGGGATCCTACGAG.

The sequenced CDR3 bases are TGTGCCAGCAGGAGCAGGGGGAATCTCAAGGACGAG. It specifies CASRSRGNLKDE. The CDR3 as a whole reads CASRSRGNLKDEQYF. The chain carries TRBV2 and TRBJ2-7, with 7 bases matching TRBD1. The read ends 3 residues shy of where the CDR3 ends; the end is completed using the germline J gene. CDR1 is SNHLY, CDR2 FYNNEI, per germline. The CDR3 loop spans 15 amino acids. J gave up 5 bases and V 6 bases, and 13 bases lay outside the gene matches.

A remark on this clone: The sequenced fragment ends 3 residues before the CDR3 boundary, so the rest is inferred from the germline J gene. The rearrangement joins TRBV6-1 to TRBJ2-5, with unresolved D. CDR3 length equals 16 residues. Germline values: CDR1 MNHNS, CDR2 SASEGT. The germline V and J ends were trimmed by 2 bases and 7 bases, with 20 bases remaining between them. This CDR3 reads CASSESAYTDSGTQYF. The sequenced part of the CDR3 DNA is TGTGCCAGCAGTGAATCGGCCTACACGGATTCGGGGACC.

About this clone itself: The CDR3 is cut off 3 residues early in the read; its end comes from the germline J gene. The chain is built from TRBV6-1 and TRBJ2-5, with 9 nucleotides matching TRBD1. The CDR3 contains 16 residues. Germline-derived CDR1 and CDR2 are MNHNS and SASEGT. Trimming at V came to 1 base and at J to 5 bases, leaving 8 bases not matched to a gene. The part of the CDR3 DNA that was read is TGTGCCAGCAGTGAAGTACCGGACAGGGGTATGGAGACC. Protein product: CASSEVPDRGMET. The entire CDR3 sequence reads CASSEVPDRGMETQYF.